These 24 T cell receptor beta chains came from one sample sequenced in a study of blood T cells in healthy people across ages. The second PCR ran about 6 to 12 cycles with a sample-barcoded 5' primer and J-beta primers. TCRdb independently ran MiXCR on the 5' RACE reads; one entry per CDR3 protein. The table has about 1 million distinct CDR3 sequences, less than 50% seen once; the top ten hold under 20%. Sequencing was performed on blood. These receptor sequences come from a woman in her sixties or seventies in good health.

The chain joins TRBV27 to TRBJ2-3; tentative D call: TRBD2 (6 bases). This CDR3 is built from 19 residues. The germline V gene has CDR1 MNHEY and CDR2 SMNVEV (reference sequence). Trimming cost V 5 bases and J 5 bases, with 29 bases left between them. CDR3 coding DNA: TGTGCCAGCAGTACGGACTACTTGAAAACCGCCCTGGGCGTAGATACGCAGTATTTT. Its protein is CASSTDYLKTALGVDTQYF.

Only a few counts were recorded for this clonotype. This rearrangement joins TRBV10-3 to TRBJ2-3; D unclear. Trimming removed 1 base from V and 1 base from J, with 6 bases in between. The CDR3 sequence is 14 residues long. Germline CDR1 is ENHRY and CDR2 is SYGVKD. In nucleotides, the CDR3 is TGTGCCATCAGTGAGTGGGTAGGCACAGATACGCAGTATTTT. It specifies CAISEWVGTDTQYF.

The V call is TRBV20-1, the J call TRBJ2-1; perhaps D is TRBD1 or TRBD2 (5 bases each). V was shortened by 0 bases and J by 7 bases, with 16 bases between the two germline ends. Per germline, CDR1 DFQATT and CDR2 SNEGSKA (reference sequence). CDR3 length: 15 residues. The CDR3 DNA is TGCAGTGCTAGAGATATAGGGACCGGTGATAATGAGCAGTTCTTC. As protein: CSARDIGTGDNEQFF.

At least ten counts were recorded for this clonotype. CDR3 sequence (DNA): TGCGCCAGCAGCTTGTTCCGGGACGGCCCCCAGACCCAGTACTTC. Its protein product is CASSLFRDGPQTQYF. This chain connects TRBV5-1 to TRBJ2-5; the D gene could be TRBD1 or TRBD2 (5 bases each). The CDR3 totals 15 residues. V lost 1 base and J lost 6, with 16 bases in between. Germline CDR1 is SGHRS and CDR2 is YFSETQ.

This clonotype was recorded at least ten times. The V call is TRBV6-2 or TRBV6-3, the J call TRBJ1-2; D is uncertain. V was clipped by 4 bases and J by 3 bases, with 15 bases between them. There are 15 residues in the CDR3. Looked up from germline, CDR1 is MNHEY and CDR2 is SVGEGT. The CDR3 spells CASSSLPPVDYGYTF. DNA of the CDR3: TGTGCCAGCAGTTCCCTCCCCCCCGTGGACTATGGCTACACCTTC.

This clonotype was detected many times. The CDR3 DNA reads as TGCAGTGCTAGTGATGTGAAACTTCAAGAGACCCAGTACTTC. It codes for CSASDVKLQETQYF. The chain carries TRBV20-1 and TRBJ2-5; no definite D call. This CDR3 is 14 amino acids long. Germline CDR1 reads DFQATT; CDR2 reads SNEGSKA (reference sequence). V was cut by 3 bases and J by 2 bases, with 13 bases left in between.

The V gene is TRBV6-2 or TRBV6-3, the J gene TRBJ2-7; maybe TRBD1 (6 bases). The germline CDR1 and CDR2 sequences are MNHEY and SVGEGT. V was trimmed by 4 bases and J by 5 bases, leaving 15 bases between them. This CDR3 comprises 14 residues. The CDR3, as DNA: TGTGCCAGCAGTTGCACAGGGTCGATACACGAGCAGTACTTC. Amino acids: CASSCTGSIHEQYF.

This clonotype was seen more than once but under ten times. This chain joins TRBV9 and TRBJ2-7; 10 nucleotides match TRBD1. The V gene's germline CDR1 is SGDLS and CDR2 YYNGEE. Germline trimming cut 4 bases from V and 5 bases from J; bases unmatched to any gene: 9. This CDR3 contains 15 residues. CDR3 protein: CASSPEGQGFHEQYF. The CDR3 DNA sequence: TGTGCCAGCAGCCCCGAGGGACAGGGGTTCCACGAGCAGTACTTC. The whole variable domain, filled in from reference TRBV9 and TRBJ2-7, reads DSGVTQTPKHLITATGQRVTLRCSPRSGDLSVYWYQQSLDQGLQFLIQYYNGEERAKGNILERFSAQQFPDLHSELNLSSLELGDSALYFCASSPEGQGFHEQYFGPGTRLTVT.

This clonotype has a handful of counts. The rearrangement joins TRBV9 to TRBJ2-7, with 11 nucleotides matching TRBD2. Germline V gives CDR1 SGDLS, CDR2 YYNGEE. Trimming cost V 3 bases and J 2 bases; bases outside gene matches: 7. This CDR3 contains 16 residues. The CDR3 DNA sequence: TGTGCCAGCAGCGGCTCTGCTAGCGGGGGGACCTACGAGCAGTACTTC. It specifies CASSGSASGGTYEQYF.

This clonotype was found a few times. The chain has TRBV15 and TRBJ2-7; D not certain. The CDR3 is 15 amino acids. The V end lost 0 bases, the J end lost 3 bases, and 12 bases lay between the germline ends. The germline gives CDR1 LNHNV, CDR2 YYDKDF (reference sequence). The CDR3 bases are TGTGCCACCAGCAGAGACCTTGACATAAACTACGAGCAGTACTTC. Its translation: CATSRDLDINYEQYF.

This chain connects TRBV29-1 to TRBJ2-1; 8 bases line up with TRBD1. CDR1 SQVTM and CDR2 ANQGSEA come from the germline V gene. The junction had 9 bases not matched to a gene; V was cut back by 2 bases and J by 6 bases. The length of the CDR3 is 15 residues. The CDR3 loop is CSVEQGAFGGNEQFF. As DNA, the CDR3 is TGCAGCGTTGAACAGGGGGCGTTCGGGGGCAATGAGCAGTTCTTC.

The CDR3 loop reads CASSSSGIGAIDGYTF. DNA of the CDR3: TGTGCCAGCAGCTCCTCAGGCATTGGGGCTATCGATGGCTACACCTTC. V usage is TRBV11-2 and J usage is TRBJ1-2; maybe TRBD1 (5 bases). Between the trimmed V and J ends, which lost 4 bases and 6 bases, there was a span of 21 bases. The CDR3 contains 16 residues. Per the germline V gene, CDR1 is SGHAT and CDR2 is FQNNGV.

The CDR3 region is CASSQERGADTQYF. As DNA, the CDR3 is TGCGCCAGCAGCCAAGAACGGGGGGCGGATACGCAGTATTTT. The genes are TRBV4-1 and TRBJ2-3, with D tentatively TRBD2 (7 bases). CDR1 is MGHRA and CDR2 is YSYEKL in the germline V gene. CDR3 length: 14 residues. V shed 0 bases and J shed 6 bases, with 10 bases lying between them.

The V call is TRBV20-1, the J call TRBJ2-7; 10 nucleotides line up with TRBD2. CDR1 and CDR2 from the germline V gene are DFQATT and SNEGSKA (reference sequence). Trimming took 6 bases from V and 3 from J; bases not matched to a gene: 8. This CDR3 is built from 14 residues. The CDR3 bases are TGCAGTGCACGGACCGGGACTAGCGACTACGAGCAGTACTTC. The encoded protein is CSARTGTSDYEQYF.

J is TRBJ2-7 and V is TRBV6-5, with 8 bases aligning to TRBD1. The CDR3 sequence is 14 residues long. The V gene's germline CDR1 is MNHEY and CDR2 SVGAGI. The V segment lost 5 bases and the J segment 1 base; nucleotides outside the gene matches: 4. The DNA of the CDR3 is TGTGCCAGCAGTGGACAGGGTGGGTCCTACGAGCAGTACTTC. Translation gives CASSGQGGSYEQYF.

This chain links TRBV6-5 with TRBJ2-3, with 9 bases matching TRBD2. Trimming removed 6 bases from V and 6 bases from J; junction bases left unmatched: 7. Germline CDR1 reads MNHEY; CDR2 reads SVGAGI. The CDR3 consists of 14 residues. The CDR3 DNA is TGTGCCAGCAGGGCTCGGACTAGCGCGGATACGCAGTATTTT. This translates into CASRARTSADTQYF.

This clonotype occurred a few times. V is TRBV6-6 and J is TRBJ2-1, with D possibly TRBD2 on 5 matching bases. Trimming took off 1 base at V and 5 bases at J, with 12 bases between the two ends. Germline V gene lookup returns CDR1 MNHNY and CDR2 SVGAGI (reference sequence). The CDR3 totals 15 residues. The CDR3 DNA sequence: TGTGCCAGCAGTTACTGGGGAGAAAAGAACAATGAGCAGTTCTTC. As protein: CASSYWGEKNNEQFF.

CDR3 amino acids: CASSQLISYEQYF. The CDR3 bases are TGTGCCAGCAGCCAACTTATCTCCTACGAGCAGTACTTC. The rearrangement uses TRBV3-1 and TRBJ2-7; D gene ambiguous. Germline CDR1 reads LGHDT; CDR2 reads YNNKEL (reference sequence). The CDR3 extends over 13 amino acids. The ends were cut back, 2 bases at V and 0 bases at J, with 5 bases in the middle.

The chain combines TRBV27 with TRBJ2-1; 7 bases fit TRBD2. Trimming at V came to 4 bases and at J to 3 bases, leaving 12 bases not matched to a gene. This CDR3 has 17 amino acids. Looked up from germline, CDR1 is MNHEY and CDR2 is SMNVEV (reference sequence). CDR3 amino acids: CASSWGLAVQSYNEQFF. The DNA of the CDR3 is TGTGCCAGCAGTTGGGGCCTAGCGGTTCAAAGCTACAATGAGCAGTTCTTC.

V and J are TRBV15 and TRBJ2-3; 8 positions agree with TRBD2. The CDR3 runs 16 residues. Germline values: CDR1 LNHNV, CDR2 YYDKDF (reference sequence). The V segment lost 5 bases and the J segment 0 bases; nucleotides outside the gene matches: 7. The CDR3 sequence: CATSLNPSGSTDTQYF. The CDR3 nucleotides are TGTGCCACCAGCCTTAACCCTAGCGGGAGCACAGATACGCAGTATTTT.

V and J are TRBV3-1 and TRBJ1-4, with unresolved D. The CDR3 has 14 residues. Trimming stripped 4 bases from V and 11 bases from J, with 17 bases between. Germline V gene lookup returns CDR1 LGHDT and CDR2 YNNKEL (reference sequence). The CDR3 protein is CASSPRLGVEKLFF. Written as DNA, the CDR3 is TGTGCCAGCAGCCCCCGGTTGGGAGTAGAGAAACTGTTTTTT.

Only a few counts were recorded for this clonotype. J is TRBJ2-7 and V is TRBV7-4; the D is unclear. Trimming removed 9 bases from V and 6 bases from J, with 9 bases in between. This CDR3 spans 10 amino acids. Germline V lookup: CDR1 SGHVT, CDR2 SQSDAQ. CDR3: CARGLGEQYF. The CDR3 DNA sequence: TGTGCCAGGGGCCTGGGCGAGCAGTACTTC.

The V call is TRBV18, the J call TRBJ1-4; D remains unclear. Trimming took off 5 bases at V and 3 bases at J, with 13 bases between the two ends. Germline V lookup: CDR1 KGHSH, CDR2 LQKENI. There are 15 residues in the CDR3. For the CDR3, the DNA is TGTGCCAGCTCAGTGGCCCCGCCGGCTAATGAAAAACTGTTTTTT. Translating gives CASSVAPPANEKLFF.

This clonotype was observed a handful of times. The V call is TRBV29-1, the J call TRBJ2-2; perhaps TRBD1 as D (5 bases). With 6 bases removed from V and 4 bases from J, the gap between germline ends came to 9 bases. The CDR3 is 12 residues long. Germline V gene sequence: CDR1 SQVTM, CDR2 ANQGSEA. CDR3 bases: TGCAGCGTGGCGACAGTCACCGGGGAGCTGTTTTTT. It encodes CSVATVTGELFF.